This T cell receptor beta chain was captured in a study of T-cell reconstitution after alpha-beta-depleted transplantation in children. Unique molecular identifiers were incorporated during preparation of the TCRbeta library. TCRdb fed the PCR reads into MiXCR, producing one record per CDR3 protein. The top ten hold approximately 1% of the sample, which has hundreds of thousands of distinct CDR3 sequences, roughly 17% seen once. The V gene's germline CDR1 is KGHDR and CDR2 SFDVKD. This CDR3 has 16 amino acids. The V gene lost 5 bases and the J gene lost 0 bases, with 13 bases spanning the gap. The sample in question was PBMCs from the stem cell graft donor, obtained from the stem cell graft. The chain uses TRBV24-1 and TRBJ2-1; D uncertain. This sequence originates from a human donor who donated a stem cell graft to a child with acute myeloid leukemia. CDR3 sequence: CATSGIKDLSYNEQFF. The CDR3 nucleotides read TGTGCCACCAGTGGAATCAAGGACCTCTCCTACAATGAGCAGTTCTTC.